The 27 T cell receptor beta chains given below trace back to one sample, sequenced in a study of cytomegalovirus exposure and HLA in healthy donors. Use of 60 Vbeta and 13 Jbeta primers characterized the PCR. TCRdb's copy holds only in-frame clones and misses some; the assay was immunoSEQ multiplex PCR. The sample has tens of thousands of clones; about four fifths are singletons. The sequenced material came from PBMCs. These receptors were taken from a male donor in good health and CMV-seropositive.

This clone was counted once. This rearrangement joins TRBV19 to TRBJ2-5; 11 bases are a match to TRBD1. The J segment lost 5 bases and the V segment lost 6 bases, leaving 11 bases of the junction unmatched. The CDR3 covers 16 residues. Per the germline V gene, CDR1 is LNHDA and CDR2 is SQIVND (reference sequence). The CDR3, as DNA: TGTGCCAGTAGAGAATTTGGGACAGGGGGTTGGGAGACCCAGTACTTC. Translated: CASREFGTGGWETQYF.

The J gene is TRBJ1-4, the V gene TRBV5-1; the match to TRBD1 covers 8 bases. CDR1 is SGHRS and CDR2 is YFSETQ in the germline V gene. The CDR3 loop spans 13 amino acids. The V and J ends lost 2 bases and 7 bases, in that order; junction bases with no gene match: 1. As DNA, the CDR3 is TGCGCCAGCAGCTTAACAGGGGGTGAAAAACTGTTTTTT. Translating it yields CASSLTGGEKLFF. The entire variable domain, with the rest obtained from reference TRBV5-1 and TRBJ1-4, is as follows: KAGVTQTPRYLIKTRGQQVTLSCSPISGHRSVSWYQQTPGQGLQFLFEYFSETQRNKGNFPGRFSGRQFSNSRSEMNVSTLELGDSALYLCASSLTGGEKLFFGSGTQLSVL.

This sequence joins TRBV6-5 and TRBJ2-2; perhaps TRBD1 as D (5 bases). The ends were cut back, 3 bases at V and 0 bases at J, with 11 bases in the middle. The CDR3 is made up of 16 amino acids. Looked up from germline, CDR1 is MNHEY and CDR2 is SVGAGI. CDR3 coding DNA: TGTGCCAGCAGTTATAAAGCCAGGGCGAACACCGGGGAGCTGTTTTTT. Translation: CASSYKARANTGELFF.

The chain's CDR3 is CASNSDRGDTGELFF. For the CDR3, the DNA is TGTGCCAGTAACTCGGACAGGGGAGACACCGGGGAGCTGTTTTTT. This chain connects TRBV19 to TRBJ2-2, with 9 nucleotides matching TRBD1. V lost 7 bases to trimming and J lost 3 bases; unmatched junction nucleotides: 6. CDR3 length: 15 residues. Germline V gene sequence: CDR1 LNHDA, CDR2 SQIVND (reference sequence).

The chain employs TRBV7-2 and TRBJ2-5; the match to TRBD1 covers 9 bases. The CDR3 is 15 residues long. J lost 1 base, V lost 1 base, and 1 base had no gene match. Germline CDR1 reads SGHTA; CDR2 reads FQGNSA. The CDR3 sequence: CASSLGDRAQETQYF. DNA of the CDR3: TGTGCCAGCAGCTTAGGGGACAGGGCCCAAGAGACCCAGTACTTC.

V is TRBV7-6 and J is TRBJ2-7; D gene unclear. The CDR3 has 15 amino acids. Germline values: CDR1 SGHVS, CDR2 FNYEAQ. Deletions cut 2 bases from V and 4 bases from J, with 15 bases between. Here the CDR3 DNA reads TGTGCCAGCAGCTTAAAACAGACCAATATGTACGAGCAGTACTTC. This codes for CASSLKQTNMYEQYF.

This clone was picked up a small number of times. This rearrangement joins TRBV7-3 to TRBJ2-3; D may be TRBD2 (6 bases). V was pared by 5 bases and J by 4 bases, with 13 bases between. The CDR3 runs to 14 residues. Germline loops: CDR1 SGHTA, CDR2 FQGTGA. CDR3: CASSKRGGADTQYF. The CDR3 DNA reads as TGTGCCAGCAGCAAACGGGGCGGGGCAGATACGCAGTATTTT.

The CDR3 coding sequence is TGTGCCAGCAGTCATAGCCAGGGGCCTAACTATGGCTACACCTTC. Translated: CASSHSQGPNYGYTF. The chain uses TRBV9 and TRBJ1-2, with a tentative D call TRBD1 (6 bases). V lost 5 bases, J lost 0 bases, and 14 bases lay in between. This CDR3 has 15 residues. Germline V gene lookup returns CDR1 SGDLS and CDR2 YYNGEE.

The J gene is TRBJ2-1, the V gene TRBV27; 12 bases agree with TRBD2. There are 16 residues in the CDR3. V trimming: 6 bases; J trimming: 8 bases; junction bases outside the gene matches: 11. CDR1 and CDR2 (germline): MNHEY, SMNVEV (reference sequence). The CDR3 coding sequence is TGTGCCAGCAGCCGTATGACTAGCGGGAGTCTCGATGAGCAGTTCTTC. Translated: CASSRMTSGSLDEQFF.

The rearrangement links TRBV29-1 to TRBJ1-3, with TRBD1 as a possible D gene (6 bases). Trimming shortened V by 5 bases and J by 0 bases, and 8 bases separated the two germline ends. The CDR3 is 13 residues long. Germline values: CDR1 SQVTM, CDR2 ANQGSEA. The CDR3 reads CSVTQGSGNTIYF. CDR3 nucleotides: TGCAGCGTTACACAGGGCTCTGGAAACACCATATATTTT.

The chain has TRBV5-1 and TRBJ2-5; possible D gene TRBD1, 6 bases. The CDR3 is 13 residues long. Germline CDR1 SGHRS, CDR2 YFSETQ. Trimming cost V 6 bases and J 5 bases, with 14 bases left between them. DNA of the CDR3: TGCGCCAGCAATACAGGGAATTACGAGACCCAGTACTTC. Amino acids: CASNTGNYETQYF.

The chain is built from TRBV19 and TRBJ2-3, with 12 positions matching TRBD2. The CDR3 has 15 residues. Germline V CDR1 and CDR2: LNHDA, SQIVND (reference sequence). V shed 7 bases and J 6 bases; nucleotides not matched to a gene: 8. The CDR3 bases are TGTGCCAGTAACCCTAGGACTAGCGGGATGGATACGCAGTATTTT. This encodes CASNPRTSGMDTQYF.

J is TRBJ1-5 and V is TRBV19; weak D call: TRBD1 (6 bases). V was trimmed by 6 bases and J by 2 bases, leaving 14 bases between them. The CDR3 has 15 amino acids. From germline, CDR1 is LNHDA and CDR2 SQIVND (reference sequence). The CDR3 DNA is TGTGCCAGTAGGGCGGACAGAGCTGGCAATCAGCCCCAGCATTTT. Protein sequence: CASRADRAGNQPQHF.

The rearrangement joins TRBV6-5 to TRBJ2-1, with 7 positions matching TRBD1. The CDR3 is 15 amino acids. CDR1 MNHEY and CDR2 SVGAGI come from the germline V gene. Trimming took 6 bases from V and 7 from J; bases not matched to a gene: 12. The DNA of the CDR3 is TGTGCCAGCAGCCGGAAAATGGGCAGGGGGAATGAGCAGTTCTTC. This translates into CASSRKMGRGNEQFF.

Concerning this clone itself: At one boundary the junction diverges from the germline segment, which might be a read error. The chain joins TRBV19 to TRBJ2-2; weak D call: TRBD2 (6 bases). Looked up from germline, CDR1 is LNHDA and CDR2 is SQIVND (reference sequence). There are 18 residues in the CDR3. The CDR3 DNA reads TGTACCAGTAGTATTAGACACGCGGGGCTTTCAGGGATCGGGGAGCTGTTTTTT. It encodes CTSSIRHAGLSGIGELFF.

The chain recombines TRBV7-3 with TRBJ2-7; no reliable D call. Germline CDR1 SGHTA, CDR2 FQGTGA. The CDR3 has 13 residues. V was shortened by 2 bases and J by 6 bases, with 11 bases between the two germline ends. The CDR3 region is CASSLGEVGEQYF. In DNA, the CDR3 is TGTGCCAGCAGCTTAGGAGAGGTGGGCGAGCAGTACTTC.

The chain employs TRBV6-5 and TRBJ1-2; unclear D gene. CDR3 length equals 15 residues. Trimming left V 0 bases short and J 0 bases short, with 8 bases between. CDR1 is MNHEY, CDR2 SVGAGI, per germline. The CDR3 spells CASSYSVTTNYGYTF. CDR3 bases: TGTGCCAGCAGTTACTCAGTGACAACTAACTATGGCTACACCTTC.

With respect to this clone: Compared with germline, one end of the junction differs, possibly owing to a read error. This chain links TRBV7-9 with TRBJ1-2, with D perhaps matching TRBD1 (6 bases). CDR3 size: 15 residues. Germline CDR1 and CDR2: SEHNR and FQNEAQ (reference sequence). CDR3 residues: CSSSPAGTTNYGYTF. CDR3 nucleotides: TGTTCCAGCAGTCCCGCCGGGACAACCAACTATGGCTACACCTTC.

This rearrangement joins TRBV4-2 to TRBJ2-7; D gene unclear. Germline V gene lookup returns CDR1 LGHNA and CDR2 YNFKEQ. V gave up 7 bases and J gave up 6 bases, with 10 bases separating them. There are 11 residues in the CDR3. CDR3 nucleotide sequence: TGTGCCAGCATTTTGTCATGCGAGCAGTACTTC. Protein sequence: CASILSCEQYF.

The rearrangement links TRBV28 to TRBJ1-2; no clear D. In germline, CDR1 is MDHEN, CDR2 SYDVKM. This CDR3 spans 16 amino acids. Between the trimmed V and J ends, which lost 3 bases and 1 base, there was a span of 15 bases. The DNA of the CDR3 is TGTGCCAGCAGTTTCGCTCGGGTGGGAGTTAACTATGGCTACACCTTC. Its protein is CASSFARVGVNYGYTF.

This CDR3 reads CASRRYPGQGAYTQYF. CDR3 bases: TGTGCCAGCAGGCGATATCCGGGACAGGGGGCATATACGCAGTATTTT. The chain carries TRBV27 and TRBJ2-3; 12 nucleotides match TRBD1. V trimming: 6 bases; J trimming: 7 bases; junction bases outside the gene matches: 11. This CDR3 contains 16 residues. Per the germline V gene, CDR1 is MNHEY and CDR2 is SMNVEV (reference sequence).

The chain couples TRBV2 to TRBJ2-4; the D is unclear. The CDR3 consists of 16 residues. The germline CDR1 and CDR2 sequences are SNHLY and FYNNEI. Trimming removed 6 bases from V and 2 bases from J, with 17 bases in between. The CDR3 here is CASRGEALVTKNIQYF. For the CDR3, the DNA is TGTGCCAGCAGAGGAGAGGCCCTAGTGACCAAAAACATTCAGTACTTC.

The chain joins TRBV10-2 to TRBJ2-1; D is uncertain. With 8 bases removed from V and 3 bases from J, the gap between germline ends came to 8 bases. This CDR3 is 12 amino acids long. Germline CDR1 reads WSHSY; CDR2 reads SAAADI. Here the CDR3 DNA reads TGCGCCAGCGGCCCGGGCTACAATGAGCAGTTCTTC. Amino acids: CASGPGYNEQFF.

V gene TRBV7-9 combines with J gene TRBJ2-5; 8 nucleotides align to TRBD2. Near its end, the DNA agrees better with TRBJ2-7, so the J call may be wrong. The CDR3 is 16 residues long. Germline CDR1 and CDR2: SEHNR and FQNEAQ (reference sequence). This CDR3 reads CASSPPSGRLSYEQYF. CDR3 DNA: TGTGCCAGCAGCCCCCCTAGCGGGCGTCTCTCCTACGAGCAGTACTTC.

The chain carries TRBV6-1 and TRBJ2-5, with 12 bases lining up with TRBD2. J gave up 1 base and V 5 bases, and 2 bases lay outside the gene matches. The CDR3 covers 15 residues. Germline V CDR1 and CDR2: MNHNS, SASEGT. CDR3 in amino acids: CASSRLAGVQETQYF. CDR3 nucleotide sequence: TGTGCCAGCAGTCGACTAGCGGGGGTCCAAGAGACCCAGTACTTC.

The rearrangement joins TRBV7-9 to TRBJ2-1; 9 nucleotides align to TRBD2. CDR3 length: 14 residues. The junction had 7 bases not matched to a gene; V was cut back by 5 bases and J by 8 bases. Germline-derived CDR1 and CDR2 are SEHNR and FQNEAQ (reference sequence). This CDR3 is CASSPGAGGHEQFF. CDR3 nucleotides: TGTGCCAGCAGCCCGGGGGCGGGGGGGCATGAGCAGTTCTTC.

The V call is TRBV19, the J call TRBJ2-4; D is unresolved. The CDR3 is made up of 19 amino acids. Germline CDR1 is LNHDA and CDR2 is SQIVND (reference sequence). V was pared by 1 base and J by 0 bases, with 19 bases between. The CDR3 DNA sequence: TGTGCCAGTAGTATAGCCCCCAATCGCTTAAAACTAGCCAAAAACATTCAGTACTTC. This translates into CASSIAPNRLKLAKNIQYF.